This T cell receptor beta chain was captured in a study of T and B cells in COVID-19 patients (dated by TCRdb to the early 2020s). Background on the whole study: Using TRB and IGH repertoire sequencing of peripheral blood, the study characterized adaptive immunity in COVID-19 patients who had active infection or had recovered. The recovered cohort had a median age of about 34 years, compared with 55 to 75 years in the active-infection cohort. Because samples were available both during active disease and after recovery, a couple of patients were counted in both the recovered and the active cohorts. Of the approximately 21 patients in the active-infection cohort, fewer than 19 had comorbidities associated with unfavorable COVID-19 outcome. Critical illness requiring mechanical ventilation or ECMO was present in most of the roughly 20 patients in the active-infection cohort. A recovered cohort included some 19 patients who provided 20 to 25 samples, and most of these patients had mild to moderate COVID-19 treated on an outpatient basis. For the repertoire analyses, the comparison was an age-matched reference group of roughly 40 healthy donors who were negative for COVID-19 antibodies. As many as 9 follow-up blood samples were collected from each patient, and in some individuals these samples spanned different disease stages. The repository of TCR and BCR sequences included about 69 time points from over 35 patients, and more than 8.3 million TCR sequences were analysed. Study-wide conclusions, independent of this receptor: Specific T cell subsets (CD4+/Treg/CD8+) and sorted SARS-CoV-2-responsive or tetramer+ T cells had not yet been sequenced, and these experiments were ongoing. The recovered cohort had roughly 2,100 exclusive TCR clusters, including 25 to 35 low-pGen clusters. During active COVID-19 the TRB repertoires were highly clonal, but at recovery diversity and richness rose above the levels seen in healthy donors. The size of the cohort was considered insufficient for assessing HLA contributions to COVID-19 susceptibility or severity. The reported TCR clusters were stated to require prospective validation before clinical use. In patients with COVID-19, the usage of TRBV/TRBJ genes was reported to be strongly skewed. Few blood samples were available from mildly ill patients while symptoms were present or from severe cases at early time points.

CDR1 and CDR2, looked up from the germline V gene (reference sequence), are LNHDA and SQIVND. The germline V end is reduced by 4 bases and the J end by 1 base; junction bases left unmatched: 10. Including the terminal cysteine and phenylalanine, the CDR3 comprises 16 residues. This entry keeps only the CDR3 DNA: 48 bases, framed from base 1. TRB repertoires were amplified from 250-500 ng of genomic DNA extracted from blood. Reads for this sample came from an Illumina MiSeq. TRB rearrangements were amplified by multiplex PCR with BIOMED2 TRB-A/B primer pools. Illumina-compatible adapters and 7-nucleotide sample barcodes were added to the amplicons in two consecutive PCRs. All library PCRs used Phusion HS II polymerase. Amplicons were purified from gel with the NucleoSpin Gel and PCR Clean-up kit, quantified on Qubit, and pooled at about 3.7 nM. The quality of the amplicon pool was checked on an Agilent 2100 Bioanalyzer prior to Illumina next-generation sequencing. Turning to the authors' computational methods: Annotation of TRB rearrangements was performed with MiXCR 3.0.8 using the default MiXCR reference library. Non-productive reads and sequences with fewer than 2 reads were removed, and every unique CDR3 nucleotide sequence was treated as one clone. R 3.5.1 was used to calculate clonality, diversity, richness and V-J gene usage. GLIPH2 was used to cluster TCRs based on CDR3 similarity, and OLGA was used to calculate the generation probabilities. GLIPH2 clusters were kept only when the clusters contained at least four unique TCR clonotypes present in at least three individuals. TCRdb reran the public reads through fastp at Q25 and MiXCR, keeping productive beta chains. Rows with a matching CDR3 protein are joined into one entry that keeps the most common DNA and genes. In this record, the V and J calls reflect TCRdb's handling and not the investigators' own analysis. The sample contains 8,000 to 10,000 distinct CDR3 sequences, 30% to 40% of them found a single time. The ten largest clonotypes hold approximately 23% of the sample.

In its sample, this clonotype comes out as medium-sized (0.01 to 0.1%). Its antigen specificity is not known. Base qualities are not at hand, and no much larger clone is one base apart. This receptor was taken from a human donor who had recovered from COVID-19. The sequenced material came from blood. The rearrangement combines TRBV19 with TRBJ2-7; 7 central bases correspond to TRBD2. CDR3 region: CASSNSDGRLSYEQYF. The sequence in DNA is TGTGCCAGTAGTAATTCGGACGGGAGGTTATCCTACGAGCAGTACTTC.